The entry below gives a single TCR beta chain sequence along with its context. Its matching antigen is unknown. Data came from immunoSEQ multiplex PCR; TCRdb stores just in-frame clones and leaves some out. The sample comprises 100,000 or so clones, 82% of which are singletons, and approximately 5% rests with the top ten. The CDR3 has 14 residues. The trim removed 6 bases at V and 5 bases at J, leaving 7 bases unmatched. Germline CDR1 is MNHEY and CDR2 is SMNVEV (reference sequence). This specimen comes from a study of T cell responses to AZD1222 COVID-19 vaccine. Study-wide context: The analysis combined second doses at about 4 or about 12 weeks. The study's findings and limits: Nearly half of unique spike-specific TCRs reportedly avoided B.1.351 and B.1.1.7 mutated regions. Every sample of the repertoires postdated the peak T cell response. The CD4 TCRs associated with vaccination extended across spike and predominated at 160-218 and 743-854.

The sequence derives from an adult in good health. The starting material was peripheral blood, obtained on day 0 of AZD1222 vaccination. The chain has TRBV27 and TRBJ2-1, with 7 bases lining up with TRBD1. The CDR3 nucleotides read TGTGCCAGCAGACCGGACAGGTACCACAATGAGCAGTTCTTC. Its translation: CASRPDRYHNEQFF.